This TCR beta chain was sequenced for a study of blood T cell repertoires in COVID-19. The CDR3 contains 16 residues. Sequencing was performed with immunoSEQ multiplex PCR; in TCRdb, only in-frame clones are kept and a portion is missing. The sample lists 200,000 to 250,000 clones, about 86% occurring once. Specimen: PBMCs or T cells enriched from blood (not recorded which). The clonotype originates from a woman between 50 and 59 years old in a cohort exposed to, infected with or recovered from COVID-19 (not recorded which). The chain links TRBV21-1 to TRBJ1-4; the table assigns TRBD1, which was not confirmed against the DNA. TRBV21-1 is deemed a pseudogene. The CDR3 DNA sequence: TGTGCCAGCAGCAAAAAGGAGACAGTACCTTCGGAAAAACTGTTTTTT. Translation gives CASSKKETVPSEKLFF.